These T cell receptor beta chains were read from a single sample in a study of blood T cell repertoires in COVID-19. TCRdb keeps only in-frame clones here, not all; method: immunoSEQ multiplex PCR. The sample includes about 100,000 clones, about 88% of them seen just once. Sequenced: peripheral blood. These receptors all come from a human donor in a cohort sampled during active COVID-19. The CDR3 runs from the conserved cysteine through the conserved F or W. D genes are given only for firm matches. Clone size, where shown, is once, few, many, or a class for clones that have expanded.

CSVYGTGFIYGYTF | TGCAGCGTTTATGGGACAGGGTTCATCTATGGCTACACCTTC | TRBD1 | TRBJ1-2 | TRBV29-1 | -
CASSPGTGVDKNIQYF | TGCGCCAGCAGCCCTGGGACAGGGGTTGACAAAAACATTCAGTACTTC | TRBD1 | TRBJ2-4 | TRBV5-1 | -
CASSPRVSNTEAFF | TGTGCCAGTAGTCCACGGGTCTCGAACACTGAAGCTTTCTTT | - | TRBJ1-1 | TRBV19 | -
CASSPPVGQGSDEQYF | TGTGCCAGCTCACCACCGGTCGGACAGGGGTCCGACGAGCAGTACTTC | TRBD1 | TRBJ2-7 | TRBV18 | -
CASRARLAGARSSEQYF | TGTGCCAGCAGAGCCAGACTAGCGGGGGCGCGCTCGTCTGAGCAGTACTTC | TRBD2 | TRBJ2-7 | TRBV2 | few
CASSENSGVGTDTQYF | TGTGCCAGCAGCGAAAATAGCGGAGTGGGCACAGATACGCAGTATTTT | - | TRBJ2-3 | TRBV11-3 | -
CASSSGQTYEQYF | TGCGCCAGCAGTTCGGGTCAAACCTACGAGCAGTACTTC | - | TRBJ2-7 | TRBV10-1 | few
CASSFQGNTIYF | TGTGCCAGTAGTTTCCAGGGGAACACCATATATTTT | - | TRBJ1-3 | TRBV19 | once
CASSTGTQYF | TGTGCCAGCAGCACCGGGACACAGTACTTC | - | TRBJ2-5 | TRBV2 | -
CASSFLTGTGELFF | TGTGCCAGCAGCTTCCTGACAGGCACCGGGGAGCTGTTTTTT | - | TRBJ2-2 | TRBV7-3 | -
CASSLGQNTGELFF | TGTGCCAGCAGCTTAGGACAGAACACCGGGGAGCTGTTTTTT | - | TRBJ2-2 | TRBV7-9 | -
CASSLGLAGVDEQFF | TGTGCCAGCAGCTTGGGACTAGCGGGAGTAGATGAGCAGTTCTTC | TRBD2 | TRBJ2-1 | TRBV5-6 | -
CASSHGQRTYEQYF | TGTGCCAGCAGCCACGGACAGAGAACCTACGAGCAGTACTTC | - | TRBJ2-7 | TRBV7-9 | few
CASSPSAGIIDEQYF | TGTGCCAGCAGCCCCTCGGCAGGGATAATCGACGAGCAGTACTTC | - | TRBJ2-7 | TRBV11-2 | -
CATSDWGGTGTEETQYF | TGTGCCACCAGTGATTGGGGGGGGACAGGGACCGAAGAGACCCAGTACTTC | TRBD1 | TRBJ2-5 | TRBV24-1 | -
CASGAPPSGMQFF | TGTGCTAGTGGTGCCCCCCCCTCGGGAATGCAGTTCTTC | - | TRBJ2-1 | TRBV12-5 | once
CASSLYDRAGTFYNEQFF | TGTGCCAGCAGTTTATACGACAGGGCTGGAACGTTTTACAATGAGCAGTTCTTC | TRBD1 | TRBJ2-1 | TRBV27 | -
CASSGGSYEQYF | TGTGCCAGTAGCGGAGGCTCCTACGAGCAGTACTTC | - | TRBJ2-7 | TRBV27 | -
CASSLGQGRMEEQYF | TGTGCCAGCAGCTTAGGGCAGGGGAGAATGGAAGAGCAGTACTTC | - | TRBJ2-7 | TRBV7-9 | -
CASSVGSGELLNYGYTF | TGTGCCAGCAGCGTAGGATCCGGGGAACTTCTTAACTATGGCTACACCTTC | - | TRBJ1-2 | TRBV9 | -
CASSQAAGGVYEQFF | TGTGCCAGCAGCCAAGCGGCGGGAGGTGTTTATGAGCAGTTCTTC | TRBD2 | TRBJ2-1 | TRBV3-1/TRBV3-2 | -
CATSRDFEGGGEQYF | TGTGCCACCAGCAGAGATTTTGAGGGGGGGGGCGAGCAGTACTTC | - | TRBJ2-7 | TRBV15 | -
CASSSKGAGGVYNEQFF | TGTGCCAGTAGTTCAAAAGGGGCAGGGGGCGTCTACAATGAGCAGTTCTTC | TRBD1 | TRBJ2-1 | TRBV19 | -
CASSYLTSTDTQYF | TGTGCCAGCAGTTACCTCACAAGCACAGATACGCAGTATTTT | - | TRBJ2-3 | TRBV6-6 | once
CASSSGNSLSETQYF | TGTGCCAGCAGTAGTGGAAACAGCCTCTCGGAGACCCAGTACTTC | - | TRBJ2-5 | TRBV2 | -
CALQGANTGELFF | TGTGCCTTACAGGGAGCGAACACCGGGGAGCTGTTTTTT | - | TRBJ2-2 | TRBV28 | -
CASSDSHTYNSPLHF | TGTGCCAGCAGCGACAGTCATACCTATAATTCACCCCTCCACTTT | - | TRBJ1-6 | TRBV6-2/TRBV6-3 | -
CASSDIPSAGGYTF | TGTGCCAGCAGTGATATTCCGTCCGCGGGAGGCTACACCTTC | - | TRBJ1-2 | TRBV6-1 | -
CASSSSRTSASYNEQFF | TGCGCCAGCAGCTCCTCTCGGACTAGCGCGTCCTACAATGAGCAGTTCTTC | TRBD2 | TRBJ2-1 | TRBV5-1 | -
CASSSRGTGSGTGELFF | TGTGCCAGCAGCTCCAGAGGGACAGGGAGCGGCACCGGGGAGCTGTTTTTT | TRBD1 | TRBJ2-2 | TRBV7-3 | -
CASTLGGPFQETQYF | TGCGCCAGCACACTAGGGGGCCCCTTCCAAGAGACCCAGTACTTC | TRBD1 | TRBJ2-5 | TRBV5-1 | -
CASSPSGRWNEQYF | TGCGCCAGCAGCCCTAGCGGGAGATGGAACGAGCAGTACTTC | TRBD2 | TRBJ2-7 | TRBV4-1 | -
CSVATRQENYGYTF | TGCAGCGTCGCGACGAGACAGGAGAACTATGGCTACACCTTC | - | TRBJ1-2 | TRBV29-1 | -
CASSQVLGTANTDTQYF | TGTGCCAGCAGCCAAGTCCTAGGGACAGCGAACACAGATACGCAGTATTTT | TRBD1 | TRBJ2-3 | TRBV4-2 | -
CASSVGFGSSYGYTF | TGTGCCAGCAGCGTAGGGTTCGGGAGTAGTTATGGCTACACCTTC | - | TRBJ1-2 | TRBV9 | -
CATETGTRTSNEQFF | TGTGCCACCGAGACCGGGACAAGGACGAGTAATGAGCAGTTCTTC | - | TRBJ2-1 | TRBV19 | -
CASSFGGGRSNQPQHF | TGTGCCAGCAGCTTCGGCGGGGGGCGAAGCAATCAGCCCCAGCATTTT | - | TRBJ1-5 | TRBV7-2 | few
CASRPPRQQGYTF | TGTGCCAGCCGTCCCCCCCGACAGCAGGGCTACACCTTC | - | TRBJ1-2 | TRBV6-5 | -
CASSLGGLAGTGELFF | TGCGCCAGCAGCTTGGGTGGGCTAGCCGGCACCGGGGAGCTGTTTTTT | - | TRBJ2-2 | TRBV5-1 | -
CASSLVVSPYEQYF | TGCGCCAGCAGCTTGGTTGTCAGTCCCTACGAGCAGTACTTC | - | TRBJ2-7 | TRBV5-1 | -
CAWARSDEQFF | TGTGCCTGGGCCCGGTCGGATGAGCAGTTCTTC | - | TRBJ2-1 | TRBV30 | -
CASSLGGGNEQFF | TGTGCCAGCAGCTTAGGTGGCGGGAATGAGCAGTTCTTC | - | TRBJ2-1 | TRBV11-2 | once
CASSLWTGASYNEQFF | TGTGCCAGCAGCTTATGGACAGGGGCATCCTACAATGAGCAGTTCTTC | TRBD1 | TRBJ2-1 | TRBV7-3 | -
CASSPTSSYEQYF | TGTGCCAGCAGTCCCACTAGCTCCTACGAGCAGTACTTC | - | TRBJ2-7 | TRBV27 | -
CASSGGLQGTKNIQYF | TGTGCCAGCAGTGGGGGGTTACAGGGCACCAAAAACATTCAGTACTTC | - | TRBJ2-4 | TRBV2 | -
CASSPVSHTGELFF | TGTGCCAGCAGCCCCGTGAGTCACACCGGGGAGCTGTTTTTT | - | TRBJ2-2 | TRBV5-6 | -
CASSRDSGSYEQYF | TGTGCCAGCAGCCGGGATTCAGGCTCCTACGAGCAGTACTTC | - | TRBJ2-7 | TRBV7-6 | few
CASSLAGVGEQYF | TGCGCCAGTTCACTAGCGGGAGTGGGGGAGCAGTACTTC | TRBD2 | TRBJ2-7 | TRBV10-1 | -
CASSPLGQNTEAFF | TGTGCCAGCAGTCCACTCGGACAGAACACTGAAGCTTTCTTT | - | TRBJ1-1 | TRBV27 | -
CASSRISTAAVQETQYF | TGTGCCAGCAGCCGGATATCGACAGCCGCCGTACAAGAGACCCAGTACTTC | - | TRBJ2-5 | TRBV5-5 | -
CASSGGNTGELFF | TGTGCCAGCAGCGGAGGGAACACCGGGGAGCTGTTTTTT | - | TRBJ2-2 | TRBV3-1/TRBV3-2 | -
CASSSPGQGLNEQFF | TGTGCCAGCAGTTCCCCGGGACAGGGACTCAATGAGCAGTTCTTC | TRBD1 | TRBJ2-1 | TRBV28 | -
CASTFRQGATEAFF | TGTGCCAGCACCTTTCGACAGGGGGCGACTGAAGCTTTCTTT | TRBD1 | TRBJ1-1 | TRBV2 | -
CASSLWAGPSSYEQYF | TGTGCCAGCAGCTTGTGGGCAGGGCCCAGCTCCTACGAGCAGTACTTC | - | TRBJ2-7 | TRBV5-5 | -
CASSFGTGHLIQPQHF | TGTGCCAGCAGCTTCGGGACAGGGCACCTTATACAGCCCCAGCATTTT | TRBD1 | TRBJ1-5 | TRBV5-6 | once
CASSMLSGTVHYGYTF | TGTGCCAGTAGTATGCTTTCCGGGACAGTGCACTATGGCTACACCTTC | TRBD1 | TRBJ1-2 | TRBV19 | -
CASSPSVGQARASYEQYF | TGTGCCAGCAGTCCTTCGGTTGGACAGGCCAGGGCCTCCTACGAGCAGTACTTC | TRBD1 | TRBJ2-7 | TRBV27 | -
CASSQGIPAGLAYSGANVLTF | TGTGCCAGCAGCCAAGGAATCCCAGCAGGACTGGCCTACTCTGGGGCCAACGTCCTGACTTTC | - | TRBJ2-6 | TRBV4-2 | -
CASSLYLAGGGETQYF | TGTGCCAGCAGCCTATATCTAGCGGGAGGGGGGGAGACCCAGTACTTC | TRBD2 | TRBJ2-5 | TRBV3-1/TRBV3-2 | -
CASSPSERHGYTF | TGTGCCAGCAGCCCATCTGAGCGTCATGGCTACACCTTC | - | TRBJ1-2 | TRBV7-6 | -